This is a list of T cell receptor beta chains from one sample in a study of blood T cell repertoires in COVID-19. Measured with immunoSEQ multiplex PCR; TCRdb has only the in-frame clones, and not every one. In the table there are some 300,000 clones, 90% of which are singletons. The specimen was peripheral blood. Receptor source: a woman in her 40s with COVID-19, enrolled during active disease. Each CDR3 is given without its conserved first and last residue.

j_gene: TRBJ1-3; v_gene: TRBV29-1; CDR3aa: SAESGSGNTIY
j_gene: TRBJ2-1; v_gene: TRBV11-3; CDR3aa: ASSLVSTSGGVFYNEQF
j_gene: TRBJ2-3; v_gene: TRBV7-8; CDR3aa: ASTPWGPTDTQY
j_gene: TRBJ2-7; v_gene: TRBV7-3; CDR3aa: ASSGGGTGGYEQY
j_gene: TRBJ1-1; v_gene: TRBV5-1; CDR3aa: ASSSEPGVAEAF
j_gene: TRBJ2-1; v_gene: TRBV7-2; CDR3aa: ASSLGGYEQF
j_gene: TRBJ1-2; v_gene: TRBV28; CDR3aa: ASSLGGRANYGYT
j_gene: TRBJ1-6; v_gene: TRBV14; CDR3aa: ASSQVAGAPNSPLH
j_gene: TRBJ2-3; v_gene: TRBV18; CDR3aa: ASSPTLRDTQY
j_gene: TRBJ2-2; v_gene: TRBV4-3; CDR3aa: ASSRNRIPNTGELF
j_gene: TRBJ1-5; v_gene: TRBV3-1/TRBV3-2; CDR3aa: ASSHTHNCRQTDSNQPQH
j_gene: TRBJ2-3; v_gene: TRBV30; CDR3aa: AWSRTSGRITDTQY
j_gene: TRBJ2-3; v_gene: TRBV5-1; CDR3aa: ASSFLRADTQY
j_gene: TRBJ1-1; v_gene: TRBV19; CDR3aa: ASIRHTEAF
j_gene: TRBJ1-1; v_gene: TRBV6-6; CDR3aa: ASSYPQGWTEAF
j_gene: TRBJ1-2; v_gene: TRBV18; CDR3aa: ASSRWAGGSDGYT
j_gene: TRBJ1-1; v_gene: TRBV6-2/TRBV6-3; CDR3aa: ASSPGLSTEAF
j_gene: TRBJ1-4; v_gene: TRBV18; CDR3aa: ASSRNRDFGARTNEKLF
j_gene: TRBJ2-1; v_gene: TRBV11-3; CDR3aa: ASSSRTSGTQNEQF
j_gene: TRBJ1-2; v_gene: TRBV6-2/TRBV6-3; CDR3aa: ASSQGTDYGYT
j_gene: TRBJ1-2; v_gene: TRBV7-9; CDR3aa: ASTFGGDRIGYT
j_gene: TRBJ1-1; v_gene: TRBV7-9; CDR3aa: ASSLSKSTEAF
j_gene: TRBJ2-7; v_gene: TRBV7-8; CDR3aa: ASSRTGLDEQY
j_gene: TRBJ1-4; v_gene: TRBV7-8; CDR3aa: ASSPVFPKSNEKLF
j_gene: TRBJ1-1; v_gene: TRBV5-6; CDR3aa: ASSLPGGSTEAF
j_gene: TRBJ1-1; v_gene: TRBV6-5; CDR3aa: ASSSRLLNTEAF
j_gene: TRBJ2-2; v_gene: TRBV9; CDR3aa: ASSVGLGWAGELF
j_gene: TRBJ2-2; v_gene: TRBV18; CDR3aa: ASSLGLAGEAGELF
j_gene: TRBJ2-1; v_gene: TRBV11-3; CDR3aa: ASSLRQRGDYNEQF
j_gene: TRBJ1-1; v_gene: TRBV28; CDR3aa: ASSPGGALRFTEAF
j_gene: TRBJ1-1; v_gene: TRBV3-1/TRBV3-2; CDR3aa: ASSQDVSLGGTSTEAF
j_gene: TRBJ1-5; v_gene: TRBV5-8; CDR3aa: ASSLTGPDQPQH
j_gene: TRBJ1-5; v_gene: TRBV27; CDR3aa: ASSRHPSQPQH
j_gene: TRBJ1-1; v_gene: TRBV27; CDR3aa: ASRVGSGTEAF
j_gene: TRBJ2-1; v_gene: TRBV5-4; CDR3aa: ASSLGIGSAPKDNEQF
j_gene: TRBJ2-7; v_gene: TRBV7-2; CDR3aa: ASSLRLLDEQY
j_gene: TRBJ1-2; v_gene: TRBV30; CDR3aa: AWSVAGADYGYT
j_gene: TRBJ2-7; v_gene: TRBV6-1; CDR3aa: ASSDAGGFTYEQY
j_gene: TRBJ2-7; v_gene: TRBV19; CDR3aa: ASSIWAEPSYEQY
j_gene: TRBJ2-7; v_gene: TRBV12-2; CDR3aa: ASRLGGRAPYEQY
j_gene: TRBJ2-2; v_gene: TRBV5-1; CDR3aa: ASSFTGTVNTGELF
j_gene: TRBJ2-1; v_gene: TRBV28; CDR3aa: ASSYRDEQF
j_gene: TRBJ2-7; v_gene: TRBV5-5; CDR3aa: ASSLAAGYTYEQY
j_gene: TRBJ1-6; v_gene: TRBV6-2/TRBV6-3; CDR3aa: ASSYTTGQGYNSPLH
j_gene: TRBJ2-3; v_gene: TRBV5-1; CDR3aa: ASIRTGGTDTQY